This T cell receptor beta chain comes out of a study of T-cell reconstitution after alpha-beta-depleted transplantation in children. CDR3 length: 11 residues. Germline loops: CDR1 DFQATT, CDR2 SNEGSKA (reference sequence). V gave up 1 base and J gave up 7 bases, with 8 bases separating them. Unique molecular identifiers were built into the TCRbeta library. TCRdb called the PCR reads again in MiXCR, with one record for every CDR3 protein. In the table there are over 200,000 distinct CDR3 sequences, approximately 9% of which are singletons. The sequencing used PBMCs from the stem cell graft donor, collected from the stem cell graft. V is TRBV20-1 and J is TRBJ2-7; D remains unclear. The TCR originated in a human donor who donated a stem cell graft to a child with acute lymphoblastic leukemia. The chain's CDR3 is CSARGTREQYF. The CDR3, as DNA: TGCAGTGCTAGAGGGACCAGGGAGCAGTACTTC.